This T cell receptor (beta chain) was observed in a study of blood T cells in healthy people across ages. Broader study findings: Greater diversity and more naive CD4+ cells were seen in long-lived donors than in aged donors. The CMV status of each donor remained undetermined, and this could have confounded shifts in expanded clonotypes.

Primed by a sample-barcoded 5' primer and a J-beta primer mix, a second PCR proceeded for 7 to 11 cycles. TCRdb independently ran MiXCR on the 5' RACE reads; one entry per CDR3 protein. The sample shows around 800,000 distinct CDR3 sequences, approximately 24% of them seen only once. As regards this clonotype: Its cognate antigen is unknown.

This sample also belongs to another study, concerning T cells of mothers and their children.

The sequence was obtained from a boy aged 10-17 years in good health. Sequenced input: blood.

CDR3 amino acids: CSARRPQGSRGELFF. For the CDR3, the DNA is TGCAGTGCTAGACGGCCCCAGGGTTCTCGCGGGGAGCTGTTTTTT. The genes are TRBV20-1 and TRBJ2-2, with a weak D call TRBD1 (5 bases). The CDR3 is made up of 15 amino acids. Germline loops: CDR1 DFQATT, CDR2 SNEGSKA (reference sequence). V was clipped by 2 bases and J by 7 bases, with 17 bases between them.